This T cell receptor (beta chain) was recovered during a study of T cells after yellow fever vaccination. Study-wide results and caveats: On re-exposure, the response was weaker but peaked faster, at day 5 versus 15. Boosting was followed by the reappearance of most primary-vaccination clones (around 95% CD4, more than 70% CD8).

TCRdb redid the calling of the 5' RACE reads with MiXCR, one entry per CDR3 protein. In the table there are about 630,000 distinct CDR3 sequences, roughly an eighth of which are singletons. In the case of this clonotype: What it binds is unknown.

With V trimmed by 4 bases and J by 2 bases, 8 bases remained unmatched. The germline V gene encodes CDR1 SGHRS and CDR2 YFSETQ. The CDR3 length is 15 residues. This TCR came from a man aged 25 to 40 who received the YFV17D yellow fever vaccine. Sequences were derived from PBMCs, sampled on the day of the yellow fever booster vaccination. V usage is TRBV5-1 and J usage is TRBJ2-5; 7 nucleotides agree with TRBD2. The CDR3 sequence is CASSPLLARQETQYF. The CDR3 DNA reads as TGCGCCAGCAGCCCGCTACTAGCGCGTCAAGAGACCCAGTACTTC.